The 26 T cell receptor beta chains reported below all come from one sample, sequenced in a study of regulatory T cells in long-lasting Graves disease. TCR beta libraries were built with iRepertoire HTBI primers and Arm-PCR of CDR3 regions. TCRdb reprocessed the multiplex PCR reads via MiXCR and lists one record per CDR3 protein. The sample lists 550,000 to 600,000 distinct CDR3 sequences, about 16% occurring once. As for time point: newly diagnosed GD, antithyroid drugs for less than 3 months. Preparation of the TCR library used RNA extracted from PBMCs. The same sample was also studied in work on T cells in Graves' hyperthyroidism and ophthalmopathy.

This sample comprised peripheral blood mononuclear cells (PBMCs), obtained at new diagnosis, from a patient treated with antithyroid drugs. These receptors all stem from a man aged 18 to 30 with Graves disease.

This clonotype was seen many times. The J gene is TRBJ1-2, the V gene TRBV24-1; D call uncertain. CDR1 and CDR2 from the germline V gene are KGHDR and SFDVKD. The CDR3 has 14 amino acids. The ends were cut back, 4 bases at V and 6 bases at J, with 14 bases in the middle. In DNA, the CDR3 is TGTGCCACCAGTGAGACCGGGTCCACCGATGGCTACACCTTC. Its translation: CATSETGSTDGYTF.

This chain uses TRBV5-4 with TRBJ1-6, with unresolved D. Per the germline V gene, CDR1 is SGHNT and CDR2 is YYREEE (reference sequence). The CDR3 totals 14 residues. Trimming removed 1 base from V and 7 bases from J, with 9 bases in between. The CDR3 nucleotides are TGTGCCAGCAGCTTGACTAGAGGGAATTCACCCCTCCACTTT. It encodes CASSLTRGNSPLHF.

The table lists this clonotype with a few counts. The chain combines TRBV2 with TRBJ1-2; no definite D call. V lost 6 bases, J lost 4 bases, and 18 bases lay in between. Germline CDR1 and CDR2: SNHLY and FYNNEI. The length of the CDR3 is 15 residues. CDR3 sequence reads: CASSEARRGFYGYTF. As DNA, the CDR3 is TGTGCCAGCAGCGAGGCCCGACGGGGATTCTATGGCTACACCTTC.

The chain recombines TRBV29-1 with TRBJ2-1, with TRBD2 matching over 12 bases. Germline CDR1 reads SQVTM; CDR2 reads ANQGSEA. V was pared by 6 bases and J by 8 bases, with 8 bases of the junction left unmatched. CDR3 length equals 14 residues. The CDR3 spells CSVAGLAGRDEQFF. The DNA for the CDR3 is TGCAGCGTGGCCGGACTAGCGGGGAGGGATGAGCAGTTCTTC.

A note on this clonotype: The junction departs from germline at one end; a sequencing error may be responsible. This chain uses TRBV27 with TRBJ2-5; 11 bases are shared with TRBD2. This CDR3 has 21 residues. The V gene's germline CDR1 is MNHEY and CDR2 SMNVEV (reference sequence). The CDR3 sequence: CPPPTSGIGRFTSALQETQYF. The CDR3 DNA follows: TGCCCCCCCCCGACTAGCGGGATCGGCAGGTTCACCTCCGCTTTACAAGAGACCCAGTACTTC.

The chain has TRBV20-1 and TRBJ2-1; possibly TRBD2 for D (6 bases). CDR3 length equals 16 residues. Germline values: CDR1 DFQATT, CDR2 SNEGSKA (reference sequence). The V end was cut by 3 bases, the J end by 4 bases, with 19 bases between. In DNA form, the CDR3 reads TGCAGTGCTAGGGGGGTGGGAGGAGAGCGATACAATGAGCAGTTCTTC. Its protein product is CSARGVGGERYNEQFF.

This clonotype was counted a single time. The chain uses TRBV6-1 and TRBJ1-1, with TRBD1 matching 7 bases. The V gene end was trimmed by 6 bases and the J gene end by 3 bases; junction bases not matched to a gene: 4. The germline V gene encodes CDR1 MNHNS and CDR2 SASEGT. The CDR3 consists of 13 residues. DNA of the CDR3: TGTGCCAGCAGGATACAGGGGTACACTGAAGCTTTCTTT. As protein: CASRIQGYTEAFF.

This clonotype came up many times. V and J are TRBV5-1 and TRBJ2-2; D not certain. V was cut by 2 bases and J by 1 base, with 6 bases left in between. This CDR3 is 14 amino acids long. Per the germline V gene, CDR1 is SGHRS and CDR2 is YFSETQ. The CDR3 nucleotides are TGCGCCAGCAGCTTTCGACAGAACACCGGGGAGCTGTTTTTT. Its protein product is CASSFRQNTGELFF.

This clonotype was detected only once. This may be a read error, as it is one base from a much larger clone. The chain carries TRBV29-1 and TRBJ2-2; possible D gene TRBD2, 5 bases. The CDR3 runs to 12 residues. CDR1 and CDR2 (germline): SQVTM, ANQGSEA. Trimming removed 7 bases from V and 6 bases from J, with 12 bases in between. In nucleotides, the CDR3 is TGCAGCGGTTCACAGAGGGCCGGGGAGCTGTTTTTT. Translating gives CSGSQRAGELFF.

To note about this clonotype: Given a much more abundant clone one base away, this may be a read error. A read error is likely, as this CDR3 ends without the conserved phenylalanine or tryptophan. The rearrangement joins TRBV12-3 or TRBV12-4 to TRBJ1-4; 7 nucleotides align to TRBD1. The CDR3 loop spans 11 amino acids. With 5 bases clipped from V and 13 bases from J, the junction kept 4 bases outside the gene matches. CDR3 amino acids: CASSRTGALFL. DNA of the CDR3: TGTGCCAGCAGTAGGACAGGCGCACTGTTTCTT.

The sample holds a few counts of this clonotype. This chain joins TRBV30 and TRBJ2-1, with TRBD2 matching over 7 bases. J was trimmed by 2 bases and V by 3 bases; bases with no gene match: 16. Germline loops: CDR1 GTSNPN, CDR2 SVGIG (reference sequence). This CDR3 spans 18 amino acids. The CDR3 region is CAWRGGGWRESTYNEQFF. The CDR3 nucleotides read TGTGCCTGGAGGGGGGGAGGGTGGCGGGAGAGTACCTACAATGAGCAGTTCTTC.

This clonotype was counted many times. The chain links TRBV27 to TRBJ1-5; 8 nucleotides agree with TRBD1. Germline V gene sequence: CDR1 MNHEY, CDR2 SMNVEV (reference sequence). This CDR3 region has 15 residues. V lost 3 bases, J lost 6 bases, and 7 bases stayed unmatched. The CDR3 DNA reads TGTGCCAGCAGTTTGGGCCAGGGGGCCTTTCAGCCCCAGCATTTT. It encodes CASSLGQGAFQPQHF.

Ten or more counts support this clonotype. The chain employs TRBV28 and TRBJ2-7, with TRBD1 identical over 7 bases. With V trimmed by 3 bases and J by 6 bases, 14 bases remained unmatched. The CDR3 is 16 amino acids. Germline V CDR1 and CDR2: MDHEN, SYDVKM. This chain's CDR3 is CASSLTPGQPTIEQYF. CDR3 nucleotides: TGTGCCAGCAGTTTGACTCCGGGACAGCCAACCATCGAGCAGTACTTC.

In its sample, this clonotype was seen a few times. One end of the junction fails to match germline, which may point to a read error. The rearrangement links TRBV19 to TRBJ2-1; D possibly corresponds to TRBD1 (5 bases). This CDR3 spans 16 amino acids. Germline assignment: CDR1 LNHDA and CDR2 SQIVND (reference sequence). The CDR3 DNA sequence: TGTGCCAGTAGTATAGTTGCAGGGTTCACCTACAATGAGCAGTTTTTC. This encodes CASSIVAGFTYNEQFF.

This clonotype has a count of ten or more. This chain links TRBV11-2 with TRBJ2-7; 7 positions match TRBD1. The germline V gene has CDR1 SGHAT and CDR2 FQNNGV. The CDR3 consists of 14 residues. The J segment lost 1 base and the V segment lost 8 bases, leaving 8 bases of the junction unmatched. CDR3 sequence (DNA): TGTGCCAGCTCATCTCCGGGACAGTCCTACGAGCAGTACTTC. Protein product: CASSSPGQSYEQYF.

The chain recombines TRBV20-1 with TRBJ2-5; D might be TRBD2 (7 bases). The CDR3 sequence is 14 residues long. Germline-derived CDR1 and CDR2 are DFQATT and SNEGSKA (reference sequence). V was clipped by 5 bases and J by 3 bases, with 16 bases between them. CDR3 DNA: TGCAGTGCTGGAGCAGAGGGGGGGAAAGAGACCCAGTACTTC. Protein sequence: CSAGAEGGKETQYF.

The genes are TRBV20-1 and TRBJ2-1; TRBD2 aligns across 7 bases. This CDR3 region has 13 residues. Trimming cost V 6 bases and J 7 bases; bases outside gene matches: 9. From germline, CDR1 is DFQATT and CDR2 SNEGSKA (reference sequence). CDR3 sequence (DNA): TGCAGTGCGGTGGGGGGGGGGAGGAATGAGCAGTTCTTC. As protein: CSAVGGGRNEQFF.

There are a few counts of this clonotype. Written as DNA, the CDR3 is TGTGCCAGCAGCTTATATTCCCCGGGGGCAAACACCGGGGAGCTGTTTTTT. Protein sequence: CASSLYSPGANTGELFF. The chain recombines TRBV7-3 with TRBJ2-2; D could derive from TRBD1 or TRBD2 (6 bases each). V was cut by 2 bases and J by 2 bases, with 15 bases left in between. The germline V gene encodes CDR1 SGHTA and CDR2 FQGTGA. The CDR3 totals 17 residues. Full variable domain (missing parts from reference TRBV7-3 and TRBJ2-2): GAGVSQTPSNKVTEKGKYVELRCDPISGHTALYWYRQSLGQGPEFLIYFQGTGAADDSGLPNDRFFAVRPEGSVSTLKIQRTERGDSAVYLCASSLYSPGANTGELFFGEGSRLTVL.

This clonotype showed up many times. This chain uses TRBV20-1 with TRBJ2-1; D is undetermined. Germline V lookup: CDR1 DFQATT, CDR2 SNEGSKA (reference sequence). This CDR3 contains 14 residues. Trimming removed 6 bases from V and 0 bases from J, with 12 bases in between. CDR3 amino acids: CSATMAVSYNEQFF. CDR3 bases: TGCAGTGCCACCATGGCAGTCTCCTACAATGAGCAGTTCTTC.

This clonotype turned up a few times. The chain combines TRBV10-3 with TRBJ1-1; possible D gene TRBD1, 6 bases. Germline loops: CDR1 ENHRY, CDR2 SYGVKD. Trimming took off 6 bases at V and 6 bases at J, with 14 bases between the two ends. The CDR3 runs to 13 residues. CDR3 nucleotide sequence: TGTGCCATCAGCCTGGACAGCACCTCTGAAGCTTTCTTT. Its protein is CAISLDSTSEAFF.

About this clonotype: A single base separates this from a much larger clone, so it may be a read error. The chain recombines TRBV5-1 with TRBJ2-1, with 8 bases aligning to TRBD1. CDR1 is SGHRS, CDR2 YFSETQ, per germline. Trimming at V came to 0 bases and at J to 11 bases, leaving 7 bases not matched to a gene. This CDR3 contains 14 residues. CDR3 sequence: CASSLVPGGHKQFF. The CDR3 DNA reads TGCGCCAGCAGCTTGGTCCCAGGGGGCCATAAGCAGTTCTTC.

The rearrangement joins TRBV20-1 to TRBJ2-1, with TRBD2 matching over 12 bases. CDR1 DFQATT and CDR2 SNEGSKA come from the germline V gene (reference sequence). With 7 bases clipped from V and 6 bases from J, the junction kept 13 bases outside the gene matches. This CDR3 is built from 16 residues. DNA of the CDR3: TGCAGTGTCGCCGGGGCTAGCGGGAGGGCCGGCAATGAGCAGTTCTTC. It yields the protein CSVAGASGRAGNEQFF.

The chain recombines TRBV6-1 with TRBJ1-5; D perhaps matches TRBD1 (5 bases). CDR1 and CDR2 from the germline V gene are MNHNS and SASEGT. This CDR3 has 14 amino acids. V was cut by 6 bases and J by 2 bases, with 11 bases left in between. The DNA for the CDR3 is TGTGCCAGCAGCGGGGGGTACGGCAATCAGCCCCAGCATTTT. The encoded protein is CASSGGYGNQPQHF.

This clonotype was seen only a few times. This chain links TRBV2 with TRBJ1-6; 9 bases align to TRBD1. CDR1 SNHLY and CDR2 FYNNEI come from the germline V gene. The CDR3 runs to 15 residues. Trimming took 6 bases from V and 7 from J; bases not matched to a gene: 7. CDR3 sequence reads: CASRTGGAWNSPLHF. The CDR3 region has the DNA TGTGCCAGCAGAACAGGGGGCGCTTGGAATTCACCCCTCCACTTT. Full variable domain (missing parts from reference TRBV2 and TRBJ1-6): EPEVTQTPSHQVTQMGQEVILRCVPISNHLYFYWYRQILGQKVEFLVSFYNNEISEKSEIFDDQFSVERPDGSNFTLKIRSTKLEDSAMYFCASRTGGAWNSPLHFGNGTRLTVT.

There are many counts of this clonotype. The J gene is TRBJ2-4, the V gene TRBV6-2 or TRBV6-3; TRBD2 matches 8 bases. V shed 6 bases and J 1 base; nucleotides not matched to a gene: 2. Germline V CDR1 and CDR2: MNHEY, SVGEGT. The CDR3 length is 14 residues. The CDR3 nucleotides read TGTGCCAGCAGCGGGGGGGGGGCCAAAAACATTCAGTACTTC. Translating gives CASSGGGAKNIQYF.

The chain links TRBV24-1 to TRBJ1-2; the D gene is possibly TRBD1 (6 bases). Per the germline V gene, CDR1 is KGHDR and CDR2 is SFDVKD. Between the trimmed V and J ends, which lost 7 bases and 8 bases, there was a span of 16 bases. This CDR3 region has 13 residues. CDR3 nucleotides: TGTGCCACCAGCAAGGACAGTCGAGAAGGCTACACCTTC. Translated, it gives CATSKDSREGYTF.